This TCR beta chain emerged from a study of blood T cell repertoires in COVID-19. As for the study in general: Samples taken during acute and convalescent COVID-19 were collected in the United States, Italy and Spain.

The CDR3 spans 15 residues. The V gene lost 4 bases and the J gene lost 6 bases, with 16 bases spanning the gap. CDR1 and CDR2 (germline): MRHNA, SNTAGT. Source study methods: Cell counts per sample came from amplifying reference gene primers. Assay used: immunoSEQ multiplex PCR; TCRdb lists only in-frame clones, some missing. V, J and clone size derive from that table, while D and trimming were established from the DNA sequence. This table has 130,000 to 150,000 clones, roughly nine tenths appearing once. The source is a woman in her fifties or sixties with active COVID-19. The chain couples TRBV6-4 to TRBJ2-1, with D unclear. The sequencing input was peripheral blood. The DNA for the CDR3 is TGTGCCAGCAGTGTTGAGAGTTACCACCTCAATGAGCAGTTCTTC. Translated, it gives CASSVESYHLNEQFF.